This T cell receptor beta chain was retrieved from a study of T cell repertoires in cytomegalovirus infection. Study background: CMV epitopes in the study were HLA-C-restricted (recently identified) and HLA-B-restricted (well studied). Based on public TCR beta signatures, there were indications of CMV infection and of a matching HLA type. Whole-study results and caveats: Individuals carrying CMV plus the relevant HLA were identified by cumulative frequency of public TCR beta families. It was HLA-C-restricted CMV-specific TCR beta clonotypes that dominated the response ex vivo.

A word on this clonotype: What it recognizes is unknown.

Germline CDR1 and CDR2: MDHEN and SYDVKM. This CDR3 contains 16 residues. Trimming took off 3 bases at V and 5 bases at J, with 19 bases between the two ends. TCRdb re-called the reads through MiXCR, storing one row per CDR3 protein. The sample carries about 83,000 distinct CDR3 sequences, about 31% recorded once. This clonotype was obtained from a human donor in good health (CMV status not recorded). Some clones in this sample may be carry-over from other donors' samples. The sample in question was CD8+ T cells from cultured PBMCs, obtained from culture after CMV antigen stimulation. The chain joins TRBV28 to TRBJ1-1; tentative D call: TRBD1 (6 bases). For the CDR3, the DNA is TGTGCCAGCAGTTTTCCACTGACAGGCAAGGAGACTGAAGCTTTCTTT. It is translated as CASSFPLTGKETEAFF.